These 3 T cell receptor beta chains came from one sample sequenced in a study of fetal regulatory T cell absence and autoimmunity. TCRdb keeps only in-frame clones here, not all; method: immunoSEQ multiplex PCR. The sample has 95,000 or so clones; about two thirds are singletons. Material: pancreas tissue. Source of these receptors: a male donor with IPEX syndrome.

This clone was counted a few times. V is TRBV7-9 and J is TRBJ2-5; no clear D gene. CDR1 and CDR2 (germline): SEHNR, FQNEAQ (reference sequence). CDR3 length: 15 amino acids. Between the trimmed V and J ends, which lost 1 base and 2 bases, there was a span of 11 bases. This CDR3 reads CASSLDPVLQETQYF. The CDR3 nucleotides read TGTGCCAGCAGCTTAGACCCTGTCCTTCAAGAGACCCAGTACTTC.

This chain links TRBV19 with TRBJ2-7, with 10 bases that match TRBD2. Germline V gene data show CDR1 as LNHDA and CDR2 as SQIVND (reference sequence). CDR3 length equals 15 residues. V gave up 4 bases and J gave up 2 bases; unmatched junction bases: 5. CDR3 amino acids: CASSRRTSGTYEQYF. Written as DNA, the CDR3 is TGTGCCAGTAGTAGAAGGACTAGCGGAACCTACGAGCAGTACTTC.

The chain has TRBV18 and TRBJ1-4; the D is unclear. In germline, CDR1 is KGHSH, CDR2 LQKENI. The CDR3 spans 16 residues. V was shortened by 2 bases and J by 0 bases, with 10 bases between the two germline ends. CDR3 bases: TGTGCCAGCTCACCAACACAGCCCGCAACTAATGAAAAACTGTTTTTT. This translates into CASSPTQPATNEKLFF.